Below, one TCR beta chain is given with its context. This clone was detected ten times or more. Its antigen remains undetermined. No quality values exist for individual bases; no much larger clone is one base distant. The source of the sample is a study of cytomegalovirus exposure and HLA in healthy donors (dated by TCRdb to about 2017). Describing the broader study: According to a later analysis, the 120 or so validation repertoires were produced on the same platform as the roughly 600 repertoires of the first cohort. The study was designed to test whether signatures of past pathogen exposure could be identified by cataloging public T cell receptors. Along with the approximately 650-subject first cohort, a separate validation cohort of roughly 110 different subjects was used. To predict cytomegalovirus infection status, the study combined high-throughput TCR immunosequencing, statistical association of individual TCRs with disease status, and machine learning.

What the research found in general, with its limitations: The classifier was reported to diagnose cytomegalovirus status with high specificity and sensitivity in both the original and validation cohorts. Subsequent analysis determined that TCRs grouped into clusters in the first cohort also showed a tendency toward co-occurrence across the roughly 120 validation repertoires, and 85% to 95% of cluster scores exceeded 0. A few of the identified cytomegalovirus-associated TCR beta chains were confirmed in vitro to be specific for cytomegalovirus antigens. According to the authors, the approach could potentially be generalized to other disease states and immunological phenotypes. A later analysis had no HLA typing for the validation cohort, so co-occurrence there was scored across all 110 or so repertoires. While some public TCRs were present in many individuals, most TCR sequences turned up only very rarely across donors. A total of 150 to 200 TCR beta chains were listed by the study as associated with cytomegalovirus.

Separate from the approximately 700-subject first cohort, the validation cohort of 90 to 150 subjects was the group to which the donors belonged. Libraries were built with the immunoSEQ multiplex PCR assay. The study's processing was this. A statistical classification framework was built to diagnose cytomegalovirus status from the catalog of TCR beta chain sequences. Here the immuneACCESS table is served through TCRdb, limited to in-frame sequences with V and J called. Missing clones are a known gap in these copies; in checked studies unresolved V genes cover under half, and the rest lacks a known reason. V, J and clone size were drawn from that table, and D and trimming were deduced from the DNA. The sample table holds under 250,000 clones, of which 80% to 90% were seen once. Of the sample, about 2% falls within the top ten clones. Looking up the germline V gene yields CDR1 MRHNA and CDR2 SNTAGT. Including the terminal cysteine and phenylalanine, the CDR3 comprises 15 residues. The entry retains the CDR3 DNA only, 45 bases that are in frame from base 1. After removal of 4 bases from V and 6 bases from J, the junction retains 2 bases not matched to a gene.

The sequence came from a woman between 18 and 30 years old in good health and CMV-seropositive. Sequencing input: PBMCs. The receptor chain draws on TRBV6-4 and TRBJ2-1; 14 central nucleotides agree with TRBD2. CDR3 loop: CASSAGTSGSNEQFF. In nucleotides, the sequence is TGTGCCAGCAGTGCCGGGACTAGCGGGAGCAATGAGCAGTTCTTC.